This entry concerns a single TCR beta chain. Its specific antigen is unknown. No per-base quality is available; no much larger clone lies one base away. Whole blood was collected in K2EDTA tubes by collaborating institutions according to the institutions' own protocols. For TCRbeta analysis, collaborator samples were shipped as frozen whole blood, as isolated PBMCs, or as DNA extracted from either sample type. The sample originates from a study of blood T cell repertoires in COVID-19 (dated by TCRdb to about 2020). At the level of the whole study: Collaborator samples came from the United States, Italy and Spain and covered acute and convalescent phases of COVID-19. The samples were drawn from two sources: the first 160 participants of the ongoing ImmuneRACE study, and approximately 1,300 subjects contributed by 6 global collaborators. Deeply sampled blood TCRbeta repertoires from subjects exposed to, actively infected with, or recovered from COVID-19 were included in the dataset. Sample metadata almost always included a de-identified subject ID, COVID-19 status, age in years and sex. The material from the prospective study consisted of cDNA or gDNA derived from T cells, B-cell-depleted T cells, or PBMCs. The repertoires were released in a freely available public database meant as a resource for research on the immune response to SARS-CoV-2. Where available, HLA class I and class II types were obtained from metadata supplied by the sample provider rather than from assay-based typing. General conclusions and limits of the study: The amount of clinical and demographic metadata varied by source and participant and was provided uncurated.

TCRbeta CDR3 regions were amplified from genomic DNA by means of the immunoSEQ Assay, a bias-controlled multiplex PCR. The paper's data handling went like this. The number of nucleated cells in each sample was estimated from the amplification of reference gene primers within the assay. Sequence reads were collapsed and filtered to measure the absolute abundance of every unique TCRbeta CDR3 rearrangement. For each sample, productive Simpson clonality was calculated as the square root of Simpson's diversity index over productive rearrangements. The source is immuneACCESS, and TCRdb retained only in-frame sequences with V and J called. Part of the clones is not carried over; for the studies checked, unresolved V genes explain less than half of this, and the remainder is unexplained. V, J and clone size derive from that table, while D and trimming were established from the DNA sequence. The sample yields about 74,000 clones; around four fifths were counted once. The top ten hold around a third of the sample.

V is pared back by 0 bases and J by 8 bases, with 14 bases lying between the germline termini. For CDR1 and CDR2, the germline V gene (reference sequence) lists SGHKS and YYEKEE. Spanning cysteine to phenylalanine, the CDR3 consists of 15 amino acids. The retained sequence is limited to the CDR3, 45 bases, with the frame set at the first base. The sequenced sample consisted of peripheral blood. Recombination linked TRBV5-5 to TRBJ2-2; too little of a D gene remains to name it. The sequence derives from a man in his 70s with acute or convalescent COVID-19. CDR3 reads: CASSLGTRATGELFF. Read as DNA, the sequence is TGTGCCAGCAGCTTGGGTACTCGCGCGACTGGGGAGCTGTTTTTT.